The source of this TCR beta chain is a study of beta chain features in type 1 diabetes. For the study at large: Similarity in age, gender and cell yields was seen between patients and healthy donors.

This clone has only a few counts. Its antigen remains unidentified. General observations from the study: Whether HLA type influences TCRB rearrangement remained unresolved here. TCRB CDR3s were moderately but significantly shorter in Type 1 diabetes patients in all four CD4+ subsets.

The authors reverse transcribed all of the isolated RNA, so sequencing captured expressed TCRB transcripts. The average read count of naive, central memory and regulatory T cell samples was some 3.5 million. Using immunoSEQ multiplex PCR, the repertoire was profiled, and TCRdb retains in-frame clones only, with some absent. The sample holds about 660,000 clones, roughly 13% seen once. Material: naive CD4+ T cells from blood. The receptor's source is a man aged 18 to 35 with type 1 diabetes.

CDR3 residues: CASSREWTNEQYF. The CDR3 nucleotides read TGTGCCAGCAGCCGCGAGTGGACGAACGAGCAGTACTTC. The V and J genes are TRBV7-2 and TRBJ2-7; D not certain. CDR3 length equals 13 residues. The germline V gene has CDR1 SGHTA and CDR2 FQGNSA. Deletions cut 5 bases from V and 5 bases from J, with 13 bases between.